The rows below give T cell receptor beta chains drawn from one sample of a study of blood T cell repertoires in COVID-19. Clones were read by immunoSEQ multiplex PCR, and TCRdb kept only the in-frame ones, dropping some. Of about 190,000 clones listed, around 80% are singletons. The material sequenced was PBMCs or T cells enriched from blood (not recorded which). The receptors were gathered from a woman aged 45-59 years with acute COVID-19. Each CDR3 is given with its conserved first and last residue. Fields, in order: D gene, clone size, V gene, J gene, CDR3 DNA, CDR3 protein. A D gene is named only where the DNA matches it firmly. A clone size is listed for some rows: how often the clone was seen (once, few, many), or a class if it is expanded.

d_call: TRBD1
clone_size: NA
v_call: TRBV27
j_call: TRBJ1-2
cdr3_nt: TGTGCCAGCAGTTTAACCCCTGTGGAGGGGGCGAACTATGGCTACACCTTC
cdr3_aa: CASSLTPVEGANYGYTF

d_call: NA
clone_size: NA
v_call: TRBV14
j_call: TRBJ2-1
cdr3_nt: TGTGCCAGCAGCCGCAGGGGGACTCAGTTCTTC
cdr3_aa: CASSRRGTQFF

d_call: NA
clone_size: NA
v_call: TRBV24-1
j_call: TRBJ2-3
cdr3_nt: TGTGCCACCAGTGATTCCACACAGGGCGGAGTAGAAGCAGATACGCAGTATTTT
cdr3_aa: CATSDSTQGGVEADTQYF

d_call: NA
clone_size: NA
v_call: TRBV29-1
j_call: TRBJ1-1
cdr3_nt: TGCAGCGCCTCCGAAACAGGGAGCACTGAAGCTTTCTTT
cdr3_aa: CSASETGSTEAFF

d_call: NA
clone_size: NA
v_call: TRBV19
j_call: TRBJ2-5
cdr3_nt: TGTGCCAGTAGCCAGGCGAAGACCCAGTACTTC
cdr3_aa: CASSQAKTQYF

d_call: TRBD1
clone_size: NA
v_call: TRBV6-1
j_call: TRBJ1-4
cdr3_nt: TGTGCCAGCAGTGAAGCCTCGACAGGGGGTGTGGAAAAACTGTTTTTT
cdr3_aa: CASSEASTGGVEKLFF

d_call: TRBD2
clone_size: few
v_call: TRBV28
j_call: TRBJ2-1
cdr3_nt: TGTGCCAGCAGTTGGGGACTAGCGACTAACAATGAGCAGTTCTTC
cdr3_aa: CASSWGLATNNEQFF

d_call: TRBD2
clone_size: NA
v_call: TRBV7-3
j_call: TRBJ2-5
cdr3_nt: TGTGCCAGCAGCTTATTGGGGGGGCAAGAGACCCAGTACTTC
cdr3_aa: CASSLLGGQETQYF

d_call: NA
clone_size: NA
v_call: TRBV5-1
j_call: TRBJ1-5
cdr3_nt: TGCGCCAGCAGCCCGGGGGGTAGCAATCAGCCCCAGCATTTT
cdr3_aa: CASSPGGSNQPQHF

d_call: TRBD2
clone_size: NA
v_call: TRBV4-1
j_call: TRBJ2-3
cdr3_nt: TGCGCCAGCAGCCATTCTAGCGGGGGAAGCACAGATACGCAGTATTTT
cdr3_aa: CASSHSSGGSTDTQYF

d_call: TRBD2
clone_size: few
v_call: TRBV28
j_call: TRBJ2-3
cdr3_nt: TGTGCCAGCAGTCTATCCCAGCTAGCGGGGGCCGCAGATACGCAGTATTTT
cdr3_aa: CASSLSQLAGAADTQYF

d_call: TRBD2
clone_size: NA
v_call: TRBV19
j_call: TRBJ2-1
cdr3_nt: TGTGCCAGTAGTATATTGCGGGGGGGCTCCTACAATGAGCAGTTCTTC
cdr3_aa: CASSILRGGSYNEQFF

d_call: NA
clone_size: NA
v_call: TRBV7-3
j_call: TRBJ2-2
cdr3_nt: TGTGCCAGCAGCTCGAACCGGGACACCGGGGAGCTGTTTTTT
cdr3_aa: CASSSNRDTGELFF

d_call: TRBD1
clone_size: NA
v_call: TRBV18
j_call: TRBJ1-2
cdr3_nt: TGTGCCAGCTCACCCGGGACAGGGGGCCAGGGCTATGGCTACACCTTC
cdr3_aa: CASSPGTGGQGYGYTF

d_call: NA
clone_size: NA
v_call: TRBV28
j_call: TRBJ1-3
cdr3_nt: TGTGCCAGCATAAGGGGTCGCGAAAACACCATATATTTT
cdr3_aa: CASIRGRENTIYF

d_call: NA
clone_size: once
v_call: TRBV6-5
j_call: TRBJ1-2
cdr3_nt: TGTGCCAGCAGTTACCAGCAGGGTTCCTATGGCTACACCTTC
cdr3_aa: CASSYQQGSYGYTF

d_call: NA
clone_size: few
v_call: TRBV13
j_call: TRBJ1-2
cdr3_nt: TGTGCCAGCAGCGACAGAGTAAGCGATGGCTACACCTTC
cdr3_aa: CASSDRVSDGYTF

d_call: TRBD1
clone_size: NA
v_call: TRBV18
j_call: TRBJ1-5
cdr3_nt: TGTGCCAGCTCACCACAGACAGGGGACAATCAGCCCCAGCATTTT
cdr3_aa: CASSPQTGDNQPQHF

d_call: TRBD2
clone_size: NA
v_call: TRBV2
j_call: TRBJ2-5
cdr3_nt: TGTGCCAGCTGGACTAGCGGGACAAAAGAGACCCAGTACTTC
cdr3_aa: CASWTSGTKETQYF

d_call: NA
clone_size: few
v_call: TRBV28
j_call: TRBJ1-5
cdr3_nt: TGTGCCAGCAGTCCCACCTATAGCAATCAGCCCCAGCATTTT
cdr3_aa: CASSPTYSNQPQHF

d_call: TRBD1
clone_size: few
v_call: TRBV18
j_call: TRBJ1-2
cdr3_nt: TGTGCCAGCTCAGCCCCCGGGACAGGGGGGAGAGCTAACTATGGCTACACCTTC
cdr3_aa: CASSAPGTGGRANYGYTF

d_call: TRBD2
clone_size: NA
v_call: TRBV9
j_call: TRBJ2-4
cdr3_nt: TGTGCCCGCAGCGTAGGGGAGGGGACGGGGGGCATTCAGTACTTC
cdr3_aa: CARSVGEGTGGIQYF

d_call: NA
clone_size: many
v_call: TRBV7-3
j_call: TRBJ1-2
cdr3_nt: TGTGCCAGCAGCTTCGACAGCAACTATGGCTACACCTTC
cdr3_aa: CASSFDSNYGYTF

d_call: NA
clone_size: NA
v_call: TRBV10-3
j_call: TRBJ2-1
cdr3_nt: TGTGCCGGAGGGCTGAACAATGAGCAGTTCTTC
cdr3_aa: CAGGLNNEQFF

d_call: TRBD1
clone_size: NA
v_call: TRBV5-1
j_call: TRBJ2-5
cdr3_nt: TGCGCCAGCAGGCGGACAGGGGGCCAAGAGACCCAGTACTTC
cdr3_aa: CASRRTGGQETQYF

d_call: NA
clone_size: NA
v_call: TRBV7-2
j_call: TRBJ2-3
cdr3_nt: TGTGCCAGCAGCTGGGCCCCAGGTGCAGATACGCAGTATTTT
cdr3_aa: CASSWAPGADTQYF

d_call: TRBD1
clone_size: NA
v_call: TRBV7-8
j_call: TRBJ1-1
cdr3_nt: TGTGCCAGCAGCTTAATTAGGGGGCAGGGGAACACTGAAGCTTTCTTT
cdr3_aa: CASSLIRGQGNTEAFF

d_call: NA
clone_size: many
v_call: TRBV3-1/TRBV3-2
j_call: TRBJ1-2
cdr3_nt: TGTGCCAGCAGCCAAGGGGAGCGGGGCTACACCTTC
cdr3_aa: CASSQGERGYTF

d_call: TRBD1
clone_size: NA
v_call: TRBV29-1
j_call: TRBJ2-1
cdr3_nt: TGCTCATCCGGGACAGGGATCCACAATGAGCAGTTCTTC
cdr3_aa: CSSGTGIHNEQFF

d_call: NA
clone_size: few
v_call: TRBV14
j_call: TRBJ2-5
cdr3_nt: TGTGCCAGCAGCCAAGATCGGGGAGGGACCCAGTACTTC
cdr3_aa: CASSQDRGGTQYF

d_call: NA
clone_size: NA
v_call: TRBV2
j_call: TRBJ1-2
cdr3_nt: TGTGCCAGCAGTGGTAATATAGACTATGGCTACACCTTC
cdr3_aa: CASSGNIDYGYTF

d_call: TRBD1
clone_size: NA
v_call: TRBV4-1
j_call: TRBJ1-1
cdr3_nt: TGCGCCAGCAGCCCGACCCGGGGACAGCTGAACACTGAAGCTTTCTTT
cdr3_aa: CASSPTRGQLNTEAFF

d_call: NA
clone_size: NA
v_call: TRBV13
j_call: TRBJ1-1
cdr3_nt: TGTGCCAGCAGCTTAGGCGGCCGGGACACCAAAGCTTTCTTT
cdr3_aa: CASSLGGRDTKAFF

d_call: NA
clone_size: once
v_call: TRBV12-3/TRBV12-4
j_call: TRBJ2-1
cdr3_nt: TGTGCCAGCAGTTTCTCCACGCGGCAGTTCTTC
cdr3_aa: CASSFSTRQFF

d_call: NA
clone_size: NA
v_call: TRBV19
j_call: TRBJ1-1
cdr3_nt: TGTGCCAGCGAAGCCACGGGGGGTAGCACTGAAGCTTTCTTT
cdr3_aa: CASEATGGSTEAFF

d_call: NA
clone_size: NA
v_call: TRBV6-2/TRBV6-3
j_call: TRBJ1-1
cdr3_nt: TGTGCCAGCAGCCCTCGAGGGTGGGCGACTGAAGCTTTCTTT
cdr3_aa: CASSPRGWATEAFF

d_call: TRBD1
clone_size: NA
v_call: TRBV5-8
j_call: TRBJ1-2
cdr3_nt: TGTGCCAGCAGCAGGACAGGGGTCGGGTATGGCTACACCTTC
cdr3_aa: CASSRTGVGYGYTF

d_call: TRBD1
clone_size: NA
v_call: TRBV19
j_call: TRBJ1-4
cdr3_nt: TGTGCCACGGGACAGAGTGCAACTAATGAAAAACTGTTTTTT
cdr3_aa: CATGQSATNEKLFF

d_call: NA
clone_size: NA
v_call: TRBV30
j_call: TRBJ1-1
cdr3_nt: TGTGCCTGGAAAGAGTCGAGTGTGCCTACTGAAGCTTTCTTT
cdr3_aa: CAWKESSVPTEAFF

d_call: NA
clone_size: NA
v_call: TRBV4-3
j_call: TRBJ2-3
cdr3_nt: TGCGCCAGCAGCCAAGCCCCAGGGACACAAGATACGCAGTATTTT
cdr3_aa: CASSQAPGTQDTQYF

d_call: NA
clone_size: few
v_call: TRBV28
j_call: TRBJ1-3
cdr3_nt: TGTGCCAGCAGCCGTGGACAGGGAAACACCATATATTTT
cdr3_aa: CASSRGQGNTIYF

d_call: NA
clone_size: NA
v_call: TRBV28
j_call: TRBJ1-6
cdr3_nt: TGTGCCAGCAGTTTCTCGGGGGGCCAAAATTCACCCCTCCACTTT
cdr3_aa: CASSFSGGQNSPLHF

d_call: NA
clone_size: NA
v_call: TRBV27
j_call: TRBJ1-1
cdr3_nt: TGTGCCAGCAGGAAGACAGTGAACACTGAAGCTTTCTTT
cdr3_aa: CASRKTVNTEAFF

d_call: TRBD2
clone_size: NA
v_call: TRBV4-1
j_call: TRBJ2-1
cdr3_nt: TGCGCCAGCAGAACTAGCGGGGGTTCGGATGAGCAGTTCTTC
cdr3_aa: CASRTSGGSDEQFF

d_call: NA
clone_size: NA
v_call: TRBV28
j_call: TRBJ1-2
cdr3_nt: TGTGCCAGCAGTTTCATTCTAAGACACAACTATGGCTACACCTTC
cdr3_aa: CASSFILRHNYGYTF

d_call: NA
clone_size: NA
v_call: TRBV11-2
j_call: TRBJ2-3
cdr3_nt: TGTGCCAGCAGCCCCGTCGCGGGGCGCACAGATACGCAGTATTTT
cdr3_aa: CASSPVAGRTDTQYF

d_call: NA
clone_size: once
v_call: TRBV7-9
j_call: TRBJ1-5
cdr3_nt: TGTGCCAGCAGCCTCGACTTTAGCAATCAGCCCCAGCATTTT
cdr3_aa: CASSLDFSNQPQHF

d_call: NA
clone_size: NA
v_call: TRBV7-8
j_call: TRBJ1-6
cdr3_nt: TGTGCCAGCAGCTTAGTAGCTGGCAAAAGCTCCTATAATTCACCCCTCCACTTT
cdr3_aa: CASSLVAGKSSYNSPLHF

d_call: NA
clone_size: NA
v_call: TRBV29-1
j_call: TRBJ1-1
cdr3_nt: TGCAGCGTTTTCACAGGGCCCTCAAGCGAAGCTTTCTTT
cdr3_aa: CSVFTGPSSEAFF

d_call: NA
clone_size: NA
v_call: TRBV9
j_call: TRBJ1-1
cdr3_nt: TGTGCCAGCAGCGTAGGGCAGGGATACTTGAACACTGAAGCTTTCTTT
cdr3_aa: CASSVGQGYLNTEAFF

d_call: TRBD2
clone_size: NA
v_call: TRBV9
j_call: TRBJ2-1
cdr3_nt: TGTGCCAGCAGCGTAGGGGGGTCTAGCGGGGCCGCCTACAATGAGCAGTTCTTC
cdr3_aa: CASSVGGSSGAAYNEQFF

d_call: NA
clone_size: NA
v_call: TRBV28
j_call: TRBJ1-1
cdr3_nt: TGTGCCAGCAGTTCCAGGGGATGGATCACTGAAGCTTTCTTT
cdr3_aa: CASSSRGWITEAFF

d_call: NA
clone_size: NA
v_call: TRBV28
j_call: TRBJ2-1
cdr3_nt: TGTGCCAGCAGTTTGACCATCTCAAGGACTAATGAGCAGTTCTTC
cdr3_aa: CASSLTISRTNEQFF

d_call: NA
clone_size: NA
v_call: TRBV3-1/TRBV3-2
j_call: TRBJ2-2
cdr3_nt: TGTGCCAGCAGCCAAGATGGCGAGGGCTCGATAGGCACCGGGGAGCTGTTTTTT
cdr3_aa: CASSQDGEGSIGTGELFF

d_call: NA
clone_size: NA
v_call: TRBV3-1/TRBV3-2
j_call: TRBJ1-5
cdr3_nt: TGTGCCAGCAGCCACGGGGGGGAATCTTCCCAGCCCCAGCATTTT
cdr3_aa: CASSHGGESSQPQHF